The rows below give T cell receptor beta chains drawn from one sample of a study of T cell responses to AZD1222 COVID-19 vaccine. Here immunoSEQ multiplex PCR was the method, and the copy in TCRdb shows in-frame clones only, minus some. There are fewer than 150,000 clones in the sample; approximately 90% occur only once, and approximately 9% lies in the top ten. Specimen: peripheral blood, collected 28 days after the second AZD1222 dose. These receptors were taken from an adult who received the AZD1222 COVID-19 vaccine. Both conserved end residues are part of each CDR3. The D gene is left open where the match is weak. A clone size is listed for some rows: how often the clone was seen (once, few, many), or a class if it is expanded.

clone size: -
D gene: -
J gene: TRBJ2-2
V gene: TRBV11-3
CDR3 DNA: TGTGCCAGCAGCTTAGAAGGGCACACCGGGGAGCTGTTTTTT
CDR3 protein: CASSLEGHTGELFF

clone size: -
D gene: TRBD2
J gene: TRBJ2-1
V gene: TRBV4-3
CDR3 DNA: TGCGCCAGCAGCCAACGAATAGCGGGGGACAATGAGCAGTTCTTC
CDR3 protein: CASSQRIAGDNEQFF

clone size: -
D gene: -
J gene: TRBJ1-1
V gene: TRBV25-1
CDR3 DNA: TGTGCCAGCAGTGAATGGGGGGGTCGGGGTGGTGAAGCTTTCTTT
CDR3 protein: CASSEWGGRGGEAFF

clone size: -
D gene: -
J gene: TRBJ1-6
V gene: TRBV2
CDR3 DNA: TGTGCCAGCAGCCTAAACAGGGCAAATAATTCACCCCTCCACTTT
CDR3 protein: CASSLNRANNSPLHF

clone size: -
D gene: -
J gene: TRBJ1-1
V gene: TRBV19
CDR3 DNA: TGTGCCAGTAGTCATAAGGCCGGACATGGGTTAGGGGGGAGCACTGAAGCTTTCTTT
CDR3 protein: CASSHKAGHGLGGSTEAFF

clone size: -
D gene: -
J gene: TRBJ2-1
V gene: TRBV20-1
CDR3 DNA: TGCAGTGCTAGTTCGGGTTTCAATGAGCAGTTCTTC
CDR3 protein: CSASSGFNEQFF

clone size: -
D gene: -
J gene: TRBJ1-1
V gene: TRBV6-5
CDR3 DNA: TGTGCCAGCAGGGGGGTGGTGGGCACTGAAGCTTTCTTT
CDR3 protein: CASRGVVGTEAFF

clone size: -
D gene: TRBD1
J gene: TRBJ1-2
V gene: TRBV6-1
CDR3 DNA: TGTGCCAGCAGTGAAGACAGGGGGCTATACGGCTACACCTTC
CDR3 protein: CASSEDRGLYGYTF

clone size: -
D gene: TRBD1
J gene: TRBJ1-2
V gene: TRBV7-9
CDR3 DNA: TGTGCCAGCAGTTTTACGTTGACAGGGGACGGCTACACCTTC
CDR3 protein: CASSFTLTGDGYTF

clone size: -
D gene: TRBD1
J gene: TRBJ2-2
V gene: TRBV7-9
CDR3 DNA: TGTGCCAGCAGACCAGACAGGGGGCCGAACACCGGGGAGCTGTTTTTT
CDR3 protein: CASRPDRGPNTGELFF

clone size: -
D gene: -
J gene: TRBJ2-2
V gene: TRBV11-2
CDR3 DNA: TGTGCCAGCGGGAGATGGAAATCCGGGGAGCTGTTTTTT
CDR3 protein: CASGRWKSGELFF

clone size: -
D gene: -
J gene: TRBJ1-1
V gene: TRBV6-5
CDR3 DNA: TGTGCCAGCAGTTACTCGCCCAGTCCCAACACTGAAGCTTTCTTT
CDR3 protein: CASSYSPSPNTEAFF

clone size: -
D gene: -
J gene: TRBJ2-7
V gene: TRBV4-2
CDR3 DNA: TGTGCCAGCAGCCAACTCGAGAGGGGCGGGAACGAGCAGTACTTC
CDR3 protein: CASSQLERGGNEQYF

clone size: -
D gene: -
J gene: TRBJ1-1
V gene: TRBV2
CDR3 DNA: TGTGCCAGCAGCGGAACGCTGAACACTGAAGCTTTCTTT
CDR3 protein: CASSGTLNTEAFF

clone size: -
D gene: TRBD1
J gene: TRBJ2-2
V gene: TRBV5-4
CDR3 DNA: TGTGCCAGCAGCTTGGTCGGGACAGGGGCCGGGGAGCTGTTTTTT
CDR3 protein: CASSLVGTGAGELFF

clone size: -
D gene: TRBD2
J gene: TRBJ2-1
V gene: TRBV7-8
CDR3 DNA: TGTGCCAGCAGGACCCAGGAGCTAGCGGGAGGGAGCTCCTACAATGAGCAGTTCTTC
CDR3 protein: CASRTQELAGGSSYNEQFF

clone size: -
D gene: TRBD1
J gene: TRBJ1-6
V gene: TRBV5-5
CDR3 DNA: TGTGCCAGCAGCTTATACCAGGGGGCCAGTTCACCCCTCCACTTT
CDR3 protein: CASSLYQGASSPLHF

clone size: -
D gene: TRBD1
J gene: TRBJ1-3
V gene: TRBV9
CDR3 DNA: TGTGCCAGCAGCGTAGCTTACAGGGGAGTCTCTGGAAACACCATATATTTT
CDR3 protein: CASSVAYRGVSGNTIYF

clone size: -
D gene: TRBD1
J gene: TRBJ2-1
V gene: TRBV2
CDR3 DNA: TGTGCCTCTACCGGGACAGGGGTAATCAATGAGCAGTTCTTC
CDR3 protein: CASTGTGVINEQFF

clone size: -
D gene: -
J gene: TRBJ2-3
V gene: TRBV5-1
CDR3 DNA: TGCGCCAGCAGCTTACAGGGAACTACAGATACGCAGTATTTT
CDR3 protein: CASSLQGTTDTQYF

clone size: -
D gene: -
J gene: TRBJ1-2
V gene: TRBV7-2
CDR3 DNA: TGTGCCAGCAGCTCACCCTATGGCTACACCTTC
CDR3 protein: CASSSPYGYTF

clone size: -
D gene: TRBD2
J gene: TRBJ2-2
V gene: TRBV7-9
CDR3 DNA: TGTGCCAGCAGCCCCCCCTTGCGGGAGGGCCTTTACGGGGAGCTGTTTTTT
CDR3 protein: CASSPPLREGLYGELFF

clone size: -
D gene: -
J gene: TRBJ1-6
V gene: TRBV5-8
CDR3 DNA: TGTGCCAGCAGGAATAACTACCATAATTCACCCCTCCACTTT
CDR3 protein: CASRNNYHNSPLHF

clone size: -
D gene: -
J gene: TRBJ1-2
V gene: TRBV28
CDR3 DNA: TGTGCCAGCAGTTTAATTCTGGGGGGGGCTAACTATGGCTACACCTTC
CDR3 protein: CASSLILGGANYGYTF

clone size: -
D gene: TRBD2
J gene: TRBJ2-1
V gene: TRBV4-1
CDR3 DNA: TGCGCCAGCAGCCAGCCAACTAGCGGGAGGGCCTATGAGCAGTTCTTC
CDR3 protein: CASSQPTSGRAYEQFF

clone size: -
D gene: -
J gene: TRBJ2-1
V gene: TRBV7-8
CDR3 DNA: TGTGCCAGCAGCTTAGTAGGGGGGCGGAACAATGAGCAGTTCTTC
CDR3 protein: CASSLVGGRNNEQFF

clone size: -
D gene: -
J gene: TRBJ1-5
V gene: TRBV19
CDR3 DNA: TGTGCCAGTAGTATAACGGGGCCAGGTAATCAGCCCCAGCATTTT
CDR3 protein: CASSITGPGNQPQHF

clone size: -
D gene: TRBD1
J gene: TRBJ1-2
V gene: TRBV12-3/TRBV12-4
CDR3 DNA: TGTGCCAGCAGCTCGGACAGGAACTATGGCTACACCTTC
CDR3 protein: CASSSDRNYGYTF

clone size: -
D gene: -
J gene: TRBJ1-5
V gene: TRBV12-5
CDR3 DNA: TGTGCTAGTGGCCGGGACCGCTATCAGCCCCAGCATTTT
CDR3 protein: CASGRDRYQPQHF

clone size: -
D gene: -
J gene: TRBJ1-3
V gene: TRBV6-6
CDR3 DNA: TGTGCCAGCAGTCCCACTCGAATTGCGCGTCGGAGGAGCTCTGGAAACACCATATATTTT
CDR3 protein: CASSPTRIARRRSSGNTIYF

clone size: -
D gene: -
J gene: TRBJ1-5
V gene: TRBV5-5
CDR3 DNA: TGTGCCAGCAGCTTGACAGGCAATAGCAATCAGCCCCAGCATTTT
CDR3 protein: CASSLTGNSNQPQHF

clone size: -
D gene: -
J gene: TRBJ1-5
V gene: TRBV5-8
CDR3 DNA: TGTGCCAGCACCTGGGGCAATCAGCCCCAGCATTTT
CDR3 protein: CASTWGNQPQHF

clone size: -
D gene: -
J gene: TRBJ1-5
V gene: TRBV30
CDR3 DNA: TGTGCCTGGAGTATCGGGGGAGATCAGCCCCAGCATTTT
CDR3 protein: CAWSIGGDQPQHF

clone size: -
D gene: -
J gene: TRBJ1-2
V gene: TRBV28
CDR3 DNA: TGTGCCAGCAGTTTAGGGGCGGGTAACTATGGCTACACCTTC
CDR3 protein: CASSLGAGNYGYTF

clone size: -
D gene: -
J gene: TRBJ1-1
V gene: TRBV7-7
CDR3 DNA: TGTGCTAGCAGCTTAGACCTAGGGACTGAAGCTTTCTTT
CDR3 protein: CASSLDLGTEAFF

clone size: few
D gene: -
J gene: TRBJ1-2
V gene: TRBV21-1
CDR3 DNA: TGTGCCAGCAGCAAGGGGGCAAACTCTAACTATGGCTACACCTTC
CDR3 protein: CASSKGANSNYGYTF

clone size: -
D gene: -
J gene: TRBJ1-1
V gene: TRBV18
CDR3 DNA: TGTGCCAGCTCACCACAGGCGAACACTGAAGCTTTCTTT
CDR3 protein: CASSPQANTEAFF